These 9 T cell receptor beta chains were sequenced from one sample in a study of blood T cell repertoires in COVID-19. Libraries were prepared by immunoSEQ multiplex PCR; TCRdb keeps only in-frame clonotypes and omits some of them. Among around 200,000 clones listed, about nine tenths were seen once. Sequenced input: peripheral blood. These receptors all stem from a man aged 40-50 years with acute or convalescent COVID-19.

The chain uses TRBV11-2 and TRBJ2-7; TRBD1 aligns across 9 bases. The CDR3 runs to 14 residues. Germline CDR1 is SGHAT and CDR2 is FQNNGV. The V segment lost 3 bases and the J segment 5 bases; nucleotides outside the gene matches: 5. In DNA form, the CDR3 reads TGTGCCAGCAGCTTGGGACAGGGTTGGAACGAGCAGTACTTC. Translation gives CASSLGQGWNEQYF.

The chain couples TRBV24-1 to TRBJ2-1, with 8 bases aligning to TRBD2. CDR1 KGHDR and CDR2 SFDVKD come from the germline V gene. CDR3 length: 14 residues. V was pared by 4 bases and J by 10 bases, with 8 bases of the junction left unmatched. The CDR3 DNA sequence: TGTGCCACCAGTGAGCCGGGACTAGTTAAGGAGCAGTTCTTC. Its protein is CATSEPGLVKEQFF.

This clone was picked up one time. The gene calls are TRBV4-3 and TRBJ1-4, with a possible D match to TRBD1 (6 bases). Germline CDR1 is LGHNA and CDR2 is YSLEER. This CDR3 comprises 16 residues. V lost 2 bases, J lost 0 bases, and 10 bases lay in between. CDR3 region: CASSQNRVATNEKLFF. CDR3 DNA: TGCGCCAGCAGCCAAAACAGGGTGGCAACTAATGAAAAACTGTTTTTT.

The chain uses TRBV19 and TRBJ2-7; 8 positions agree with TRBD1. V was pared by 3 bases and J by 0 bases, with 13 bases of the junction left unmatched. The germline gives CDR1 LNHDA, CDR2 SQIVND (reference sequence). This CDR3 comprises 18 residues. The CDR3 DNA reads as TGTGCCAGTAGTATGAGTACGGAGACAGGGGTAAACTCCTACGAGCAGTACTTC. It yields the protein CASSMSTETGVNSYEQYF.

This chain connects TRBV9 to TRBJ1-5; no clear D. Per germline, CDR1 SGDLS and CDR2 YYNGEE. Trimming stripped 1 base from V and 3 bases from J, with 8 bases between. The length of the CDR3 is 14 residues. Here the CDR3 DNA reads TGTGCCAGCAGCGTAACAGCTTCCAATCAGCCCCAGCATTTT. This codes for CASSVTASNQPQHF.

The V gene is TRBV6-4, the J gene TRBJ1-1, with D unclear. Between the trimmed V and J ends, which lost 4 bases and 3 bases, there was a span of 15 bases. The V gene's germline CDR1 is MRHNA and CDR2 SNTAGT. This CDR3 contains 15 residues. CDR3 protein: CASSVAYSSDTEAFF. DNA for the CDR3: TGTGCCAGCAGTGTAGCCTACTCTTCGGACACTGAAGCTTTCTTT.

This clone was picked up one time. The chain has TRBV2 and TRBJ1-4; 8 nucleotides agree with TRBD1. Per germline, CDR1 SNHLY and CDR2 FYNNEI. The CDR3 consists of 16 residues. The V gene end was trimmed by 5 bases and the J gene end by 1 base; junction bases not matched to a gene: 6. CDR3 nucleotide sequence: TGTGCCAGCAGTTCCAGGGGGCTTGGAACTAATGAAAAACTGTTTTTT. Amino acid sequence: CASSSRGLGTNEKLFF. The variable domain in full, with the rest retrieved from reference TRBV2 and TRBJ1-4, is EPEVTQTPSHQVTQMGQEVILRCVPISNHLYFYWYRQILGQKVEFLVSFYNNEISEKSEIFDDQFSVERPDGSNFTLKIRSTKLEDSAMYFCASSSRGLGTNEKLFFGSGTQLSVL.

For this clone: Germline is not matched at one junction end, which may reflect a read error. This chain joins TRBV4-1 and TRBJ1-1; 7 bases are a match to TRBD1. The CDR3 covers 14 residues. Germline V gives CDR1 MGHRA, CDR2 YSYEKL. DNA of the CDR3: TGCGCCAGCAGCCAAGTGACAGGGTCCCCTGAGGCTTTCTTT. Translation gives CASSQVTGSPEAFF.

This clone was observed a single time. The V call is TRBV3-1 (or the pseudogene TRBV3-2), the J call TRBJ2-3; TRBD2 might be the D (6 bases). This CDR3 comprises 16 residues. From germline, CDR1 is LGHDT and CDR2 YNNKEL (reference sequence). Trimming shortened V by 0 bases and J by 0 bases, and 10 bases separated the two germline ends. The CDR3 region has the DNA TGTGCCAGCAGCCAAGATGGGACTCCTAGCACAGATACGCAGTATTTT. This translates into CASSQDGTPSTDTQYF.